These 10 T cell receptor beta chains originate from one sample sequenced in a study of shared clonotypes between healthy human individuals. CD8 cells classed as naive were CD45RO-negative and positively selected for CCR7, excluding terminally differentiated effector memory CD45RA+ cells. Produced via immunoSEQ multiplex PCR; TCRdb's table is partial and in-frame only. Of more than 2 million clones in the sample, over 85% were seen once. The specimen sequenced was naive CD8+ T cells from PBMCs. The receptors come from a man between 18 and 35 years old in good health. Some clones in this sample may be carry-over from other donors' samples.

The chain couples TRBV28 to TRBJ2-7, with TRBD2 identical over 7 bases. Trimming at V came to 6 bases and at J to 0 bases, leaving 8 bases not matched to a gene. The CDR3 is made up of 15 amino acids. The germline CDR1 and CDR2 sequences are MDHEN and SYDVKM. The CDR3 DNA is TGTGCCAGCAGCCTCCCGTCTAGCGGCTCCTACGAGCAGTACTTC. Encoded protein: CASSLPSSGSYEQYF.

Here the CDR3 DNA reads TGTGCCAGCAGCTTAGGGCCCCTGCCGCCCGCCCACGAGCAGTACTTC. This sequence encodes CASSLGPLPPAHEQYF. The V call is TRBV7-6, the J call TRBJ2-7; no clear D. V lost 1 base and J lost 5, with 18 bases in between. CDR3 length equals 16 residues. CDR1 is SGHVS, CDR2 FNYEAQ, per germline.

The chain joins TRBV4-1 to TRBJ1-3; 9 nucleotides agree with TRBD1. The CDR3 runs 16 residues. Trimming cost V 4 bases and J 4 bases; bases outside gene matches: 8. In germline, CDR1 is MGHRA, CDR2 YSYEKL. DNA for the CDR3: TGCGCCAGCAGCCCGATACAGGGGGCGGTGGGAAACACCATATATTTT. Translating gives CASSPIQGAVGNTIYF.

The chain uses TRBV29-1 and TRBJ2-5, with D unresolved. The CDR3 is 11 residues long. Germline V lookup: CDR1 SQVTM, CDR2 ANQGSEA. Trimming removed 2 bases at V and 14 bases at J, with 15 bases between. CDR3: CSVESSAFGYF. DNA of the CDR3: TGCAGCGTTGAATCGTCAGCTTTTGGTTACTTC. Complete variable domain (other parts from reference TRBV29-1 and TRBJ2-5): SAVISQKPSRDICQRGTSLTIQCQVDSQVTMMFWYRQQPGQSLTLIATANQGSEATYESGFVIDKFPISRPNLTFSTLTVSNMSPEDSSIYLCSVESSAFGYFGPGTRLLVL.

V and J are TRBV27 and TRBJ2-1; 8 nucleotides match TRBD2. CDR3 length equals 15 residues. Trimming took 5 bases from V and 3 from J; bases not matched to a gene: 6. Germline CDR1 MNHEY, CDR2 SMNVEV (reference sequence). The CDR3 nucleotides read TGTGCCAGCAGTCCAATAGCGGGAATCTACAATGAGCAGTTCTTC. Its protein product is CASSPIAGIYNEQFF.

The J gene is TRBJ2-7, the V gene TRBV4-3; 11 nucleotides line up with TRBD2. V gave up 11 bases and J gave up 4 bases; unmatched junction bases: 7. This CDR3 is 13 amino acids long. Germline assignment: CDR1 LGHNA and CDR2 YSLEER. The CDR3 is CASRLAGSYEQYF. Here the CDR3 DNA reads TGCGCCTCACGACTAGCGGGATCTTACGAGCAGTACTTC.

V usage is TRBV7-8 and J usage is TRBJ2-7; D possibly corresponds to TRBD1 (5 bases). This CDR3 is built from 15 residues. With 2 bases removed from V and 2 bases from J, the gap between germline ends came to 13 bases. CDR1 is SGHVS and CDR2 is FQNEAQ in the germline V gene. The CDR3 region is CASSLRGTVAYEQYF. The DNA of the CDR3 is TGTGCCAGCAGCTTAAGGGGTACGGTAGCCTACGAGCAGTACTTC. Based on the CDR3 plus reference TRBV7-8 and TRBJ2-7, the full variable domain is GAGVSQSPRYKVAKRGQDVALRCDPISGHVSLFWYQQALGQGPEFLTYFQNEAQLDKSGLPSDRFFAERPEGSVSTLKIQRTQQEDSAVYLCASSLRGTVAYEQYFGPGTRLTVT.

The CDR3 DNA reads TGTGCCAGCAGCGACTCGGTAACCCAGTACTTC. Translation: CASSDSVTQYF. The chain employs TRBV9 and TRBJ2-5; D is ambiguous. The germline CDR1 and CDR2 sequences are SGDLS and YYNGEE. The CDR3 runs to 11 residues. Trimming left V 3 bases short and J 8 bases short, with 8 bases between.

The rearrangement uses TRBV29-1 and TRBJ2-4; 10 bases line up with TRBD1. This CDR3 comprises 12 residues. Germline V CDR1 and CDR2: SQVTM, ANQGSEA. V was clipped by 7 bases and J by 7 bases; unmatched bases: 4. Here the CDR3 DNA reads TGCAGCGGTTGGGGACAGGGGAACATTCAGTACTTC. As protein: CSGWGQGNIQYF.

The chain employs TRBV11-2 and TRBJ2-7, with no clear D. Trimming cost V 4 bases and J 3 bases, with 13 bases left between them. The CDR3 extends over 14 amino acids. From germline, CDR1 is SGHAT and CDR2 FQNNGV. The CDR3 spells CASSSWPTNYEQYF. For the CDR3, the DNA is TGTGCCAGCAGCTCCTGGCCCACAAACTACGAGCAGTACTTC.